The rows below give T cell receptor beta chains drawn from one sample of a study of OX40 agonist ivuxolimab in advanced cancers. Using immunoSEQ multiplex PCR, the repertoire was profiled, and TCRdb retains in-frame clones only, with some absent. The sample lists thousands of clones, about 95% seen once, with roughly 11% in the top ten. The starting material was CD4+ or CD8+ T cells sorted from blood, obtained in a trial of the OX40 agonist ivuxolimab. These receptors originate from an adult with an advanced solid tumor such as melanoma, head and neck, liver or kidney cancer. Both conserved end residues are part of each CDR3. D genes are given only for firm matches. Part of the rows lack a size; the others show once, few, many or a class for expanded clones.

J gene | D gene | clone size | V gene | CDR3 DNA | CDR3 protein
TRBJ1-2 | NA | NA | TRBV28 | TGTGCCAGCAGTTCCTGGGGTCTTTATGGCTACACCTTC | CASSSWGLYGYTF
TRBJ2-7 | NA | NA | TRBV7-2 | TGTGCCAGCAGACTCTCCCCGCTCCACTCCTACGAGCAGTACTTC | CASRLSPLHSYEQYF
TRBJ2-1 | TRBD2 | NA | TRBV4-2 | TGTGCCAGCAGCCAACTATCTAGCGGAAAGAGCTCCTACAATGAGCAGTTCTTC | CASSQLSSGKSSYNEQFF
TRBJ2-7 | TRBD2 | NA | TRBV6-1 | TGTGCCAGCAGTCTGACTAGCTTCAACGAGCAGTACTTC | CASSLTSFNEQYF
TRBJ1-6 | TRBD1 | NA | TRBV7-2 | TGTGCCAGCAAACCGGGACAGCAGAATTCACCCCTCCACTTT | CASKPGQQNSPLHF
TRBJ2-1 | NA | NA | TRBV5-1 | TGCGCCAGCACCGTCGACAGCTACAATGAGCAGTTCTTC | CASTVDSYNEQFF
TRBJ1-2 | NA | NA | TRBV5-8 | TGTGCCAGCAGCTTCGGCAGGGGCTATGGCTACACCTTC | CASSFGRGYGYTF
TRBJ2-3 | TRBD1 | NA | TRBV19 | TGTGCCAGTACCTCGGGACAGGGACTGACAGATACGCAGTATTTT | CASTSGQGLTDTQYF
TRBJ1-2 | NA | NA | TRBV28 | TGTGCCACCTATGGCCTTAACTATGGCTACACCTTC | CATYGLNYGYTF
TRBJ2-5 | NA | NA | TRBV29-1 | TGCAGCGGTACCCTCGGGGGCCGGGAGACCCAGTACTTC | CSGTLGGRETQYF
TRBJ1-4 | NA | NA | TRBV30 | TGTGCCTGGAGTGTACTGCTTTGGGGGGGGAAACTGTTTTTT | CAWSVLLWGGKLFF
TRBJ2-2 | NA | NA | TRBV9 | TGTGCCAGCAGCGTAGGGGGCCGATCGAACACCGGGGAGCTGTTTTTT | CASSVGGRSNTGELFF
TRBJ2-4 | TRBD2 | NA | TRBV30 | TGTGCCTGGAGTCCCCTCTATGGGAGGGTAAGCATTCAGTACTTC | CAWSPLYGRVSIQYF
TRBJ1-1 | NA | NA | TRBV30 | TGTGCCTGGAGTGTATACGCCAACAGGCCGTCGGTCACTGAAGCTTTCTTT | CAWSVYANRPSVTEAFF
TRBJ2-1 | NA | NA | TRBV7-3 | TGTGCCAGCTCCCGGGTTGGGGGGCAGGAGCAGTTCTTC | CASSRVGGQEQFF
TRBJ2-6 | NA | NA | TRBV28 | TGTGCCAGCAGTATATACACAGGGACTGGGGCCAACGTCCTGACTTTC | CASSIYTGTGANVLTF
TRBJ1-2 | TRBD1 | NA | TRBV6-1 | TGTGCCAGCAGTGAACCGGGACAGGGTGGAGGCTACACCTTC | CASSEPGQGGGYTF
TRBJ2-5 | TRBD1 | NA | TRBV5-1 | TGCGCCAGCAGCTTGGGACCAGGGGGCGCGGAGACCCAGTACTTC | CASSLGPGGAETQYF
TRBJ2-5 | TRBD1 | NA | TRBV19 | TGTGCCAGTAGTACCAACCCGGTGGGACAGGGGTACCTACTCCAAGAGACCCAGTACTTC | CASSTNPVGQGYLLQETQYF
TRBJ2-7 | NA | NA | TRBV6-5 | TGTGCCAGCAGTTACTCGATGGTTCGGCTATACGAGCAGTACTTC | CASSYSMVRLYEQYF
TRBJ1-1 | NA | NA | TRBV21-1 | TGTGCCAGCAGCCTCCTAGGGGGGGGCAGGCTGAACACTGAAGCTTTCTTT | CASSLLGGGRLNTEAFF
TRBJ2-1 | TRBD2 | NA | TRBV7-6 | TGTGCCAGCAGCGCAGTCCGGGGGCTAGCGGGAGGGCCTAACAATGAGCAGTTCTTC | CASSAVRGLAGGPNNEQFF
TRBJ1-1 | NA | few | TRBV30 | TGTGCCTGGGTCCCTGAAGCTTTCTTT | CAWVPEAFF
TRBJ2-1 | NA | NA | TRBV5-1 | TGCGCCAGCAGCTTGGGGCAATCCCTCTACAATGAGCAGTTCTTC | CASSLGQSLYNEQFF
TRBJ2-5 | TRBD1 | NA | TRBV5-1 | TGCGCCAGCAGCTTGGATGGGACAGGGCAAGAGACCCAGTACTTC | CASSLDGTGQETQYF
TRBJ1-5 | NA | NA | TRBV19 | TGTGCCAGTAATGTGTGGCCGATCAATCAGCCCCAGCATTTT | CASNVWPINQPQHF
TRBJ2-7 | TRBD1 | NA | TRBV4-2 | TGTGCCAGCAGCCAGATGCCATCGGGACAGGGAGTCTACGAGCAGTACTTC | CASSQMPSGQGVYEQYF
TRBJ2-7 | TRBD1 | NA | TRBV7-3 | TGTGCCAGCAGCATTACAGGGGGCGAACAGTACGAGCAGTACTTC | CASSITGGEQYEQYF
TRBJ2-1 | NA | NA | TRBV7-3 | TGTGCCAGCAGCTTACGCGGAGCTTGGGATGAGCAGTTCTTC | CASSLRGAWDEQFF
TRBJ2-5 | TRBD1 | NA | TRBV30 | TGTGCCTGGACGTTGACAGGGGTGACTGTCCAGTACTTC | CAWTLTGVTVQYF
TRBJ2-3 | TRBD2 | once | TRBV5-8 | TGTGCCAGCAGCTACCGACTAGCACATACGCAGTATTTT | CASSYRLAHTQYF
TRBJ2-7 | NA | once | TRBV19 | TGTGCCAGTAGCTGGGACGGGAGCTCCTACGAGCAGTACTTC | CASSWDGSSYEQYF
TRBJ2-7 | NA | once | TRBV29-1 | TGCAGCGGGAGGACCGGATCCAACTACGAGCAGTACTTC | CSGRTGSNYEQYF
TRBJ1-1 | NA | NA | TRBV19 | TGTGCCAGTAGGAGGGGAGGCGGCACTGAAGCTTTCTTT | CASRRGGGTEAFF
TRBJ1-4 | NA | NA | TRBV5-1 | TGCGCCAGCGCGCGGGCAACTAATGAAAAACTGTTTTTT | CASARATNEKLFF
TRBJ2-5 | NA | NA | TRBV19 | TGTGCCAGTAGTATACAGGGTTCGGGAGAGACCCAGTACTTC | CASSIQGSGETQYF
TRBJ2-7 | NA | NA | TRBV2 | TGTGCCAGCAGTGACCCTCTTTGGGGCCAGTACTTC | CASSDPLWGQYF
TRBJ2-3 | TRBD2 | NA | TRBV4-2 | TGTGCCAGCAGCCTTGCAGCGGGAGGCACAGATACGCAGTATTTT | CASSLAAGGTDTQYF
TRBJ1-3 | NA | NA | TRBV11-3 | TGTGCCAGCAGCCCTAACAAAACGGAGGTGGGAAACACCATATATTTT | CASSPNKTEVGNTIYF
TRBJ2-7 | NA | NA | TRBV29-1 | TGCAGCGTTGGGGATTTGACCTACGAGCAGTACTTC | CSVGDLTYEQYF
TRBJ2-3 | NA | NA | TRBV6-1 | TGTGCCAGCAGTGCCTTAGGAGAGGGTACGCAGTATTTT | CASSALGEGTQYF
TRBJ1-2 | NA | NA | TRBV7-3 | TGTGCCAGCAGCCTAGACGGCTTCGGCGATGGCTACACCTTC | CASSLDGFGDGYTF
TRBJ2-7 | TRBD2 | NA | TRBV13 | TGTGCCAGCAGCTTTACTAGCGGGAGATTTAGCGAGCAGTACTTC | CASSFTSGRFSEQYF
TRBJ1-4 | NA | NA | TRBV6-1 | TGTGCCACCTTAACTCCGGGACAACGAGATGAAAAACTGTTTTTT | CATLTPGQRDEKLFF
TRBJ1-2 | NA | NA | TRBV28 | TGTGCCAGCAGCGACAGGCCCCTCTATGGCTACACCTTC | CASSDRPLYGYTF
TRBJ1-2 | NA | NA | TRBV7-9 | TGTGCCAGCAGCCCCGACTTGGAATACACCTTC | CASSPDLEYTF
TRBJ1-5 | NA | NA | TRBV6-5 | TGTGCCAGCAGTGCGGGACAAGACAATCAGCCCCAGCATTTT | CASSAGQDNQPQHF
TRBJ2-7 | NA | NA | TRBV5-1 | TGCGCCAGCAGCTTTTTGGGGGAAGGCGAGCAGTACTTC | CASSFLGEGEQYF
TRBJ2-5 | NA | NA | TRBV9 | TGTGCCAGCAGCGTAGCAGGTATCGGGCAGGGTGGAACCCAGTACTTC | CASSVAGIGQGGTQYF
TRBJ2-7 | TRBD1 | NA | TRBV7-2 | TGTGCCAGCAGCTTACCGGGACAGGGGGCTTACGAGCAGTACTTC | CASSLPGQGAYEQYF
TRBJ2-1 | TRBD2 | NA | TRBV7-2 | TGTGCCAGCAGCTTAATAGCGGGAGGGCCGGGAAATGAGCAGTTCTTC | CASSLIAGGPGNEQFF
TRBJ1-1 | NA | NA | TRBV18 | TGTGCCAGCTCACCCGGTTCTGTTGAAGCTTTCTTT | CASSPGSVEAFF
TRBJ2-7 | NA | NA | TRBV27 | TGTGCCAGCAGTTTAAAAGGGGGATGGTACGAGCAGTACTTC | CASSLKGGWYEQYF
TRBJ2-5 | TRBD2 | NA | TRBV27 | TGTGCCAGCAGTGGACTAGCGGGAAACCAAGAGACCCAGTACTTC | CASSGLAGNQETQYF